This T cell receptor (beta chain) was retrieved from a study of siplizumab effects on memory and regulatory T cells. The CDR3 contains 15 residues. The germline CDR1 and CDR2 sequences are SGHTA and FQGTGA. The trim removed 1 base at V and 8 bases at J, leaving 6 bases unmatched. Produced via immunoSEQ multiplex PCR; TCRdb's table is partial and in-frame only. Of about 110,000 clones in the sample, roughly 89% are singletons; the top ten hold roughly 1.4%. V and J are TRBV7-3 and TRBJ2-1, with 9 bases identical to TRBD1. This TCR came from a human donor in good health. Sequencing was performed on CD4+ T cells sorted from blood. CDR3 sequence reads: CASSLMGQGLHEQFF. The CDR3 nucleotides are TGTGCCAGCAGCTTAATGGGACAGGGTTTACATGAGCAGTTCTTC.